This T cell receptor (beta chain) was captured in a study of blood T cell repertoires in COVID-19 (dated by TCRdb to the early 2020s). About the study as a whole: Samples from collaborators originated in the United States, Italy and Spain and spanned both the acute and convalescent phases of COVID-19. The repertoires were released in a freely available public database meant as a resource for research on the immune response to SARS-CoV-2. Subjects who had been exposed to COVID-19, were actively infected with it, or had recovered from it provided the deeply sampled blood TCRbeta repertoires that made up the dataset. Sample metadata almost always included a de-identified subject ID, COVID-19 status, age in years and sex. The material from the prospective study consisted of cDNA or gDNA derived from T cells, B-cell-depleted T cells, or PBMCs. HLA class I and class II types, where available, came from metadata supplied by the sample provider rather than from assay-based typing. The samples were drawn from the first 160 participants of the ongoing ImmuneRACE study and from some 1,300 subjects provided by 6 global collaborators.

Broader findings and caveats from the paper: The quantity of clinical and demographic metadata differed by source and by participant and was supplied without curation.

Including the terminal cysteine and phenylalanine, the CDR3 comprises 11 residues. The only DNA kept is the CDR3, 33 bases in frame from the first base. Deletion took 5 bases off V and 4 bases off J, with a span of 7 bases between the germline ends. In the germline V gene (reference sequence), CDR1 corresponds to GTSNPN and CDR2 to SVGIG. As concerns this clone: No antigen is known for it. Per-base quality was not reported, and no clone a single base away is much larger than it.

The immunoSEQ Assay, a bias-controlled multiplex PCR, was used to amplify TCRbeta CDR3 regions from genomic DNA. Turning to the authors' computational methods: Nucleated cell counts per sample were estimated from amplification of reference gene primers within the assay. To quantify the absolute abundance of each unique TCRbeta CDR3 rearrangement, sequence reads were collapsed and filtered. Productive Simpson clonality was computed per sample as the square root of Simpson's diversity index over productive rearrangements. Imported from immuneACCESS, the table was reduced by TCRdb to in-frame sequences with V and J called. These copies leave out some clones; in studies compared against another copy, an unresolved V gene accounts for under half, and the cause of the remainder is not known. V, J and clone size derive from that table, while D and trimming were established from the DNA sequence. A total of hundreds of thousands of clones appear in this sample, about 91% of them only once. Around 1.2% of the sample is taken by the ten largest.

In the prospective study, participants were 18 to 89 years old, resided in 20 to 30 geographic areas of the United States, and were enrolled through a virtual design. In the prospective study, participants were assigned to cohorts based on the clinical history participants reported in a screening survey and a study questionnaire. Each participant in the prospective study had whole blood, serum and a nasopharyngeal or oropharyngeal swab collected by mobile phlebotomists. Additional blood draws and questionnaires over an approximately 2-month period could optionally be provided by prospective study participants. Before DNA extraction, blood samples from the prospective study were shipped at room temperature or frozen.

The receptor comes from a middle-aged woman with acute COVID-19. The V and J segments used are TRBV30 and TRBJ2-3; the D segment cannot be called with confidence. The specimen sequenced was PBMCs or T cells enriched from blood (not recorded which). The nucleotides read TGTGCCTGGGGAATCGCAGATACGCAGTATTTT. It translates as CAWGIADTQYF.